Below are 14 T cell receptor beta chains sequenced from a single sample in a study of regulatory T cells in long-lasting Graves disease. Arm-PCR of CDR3 regions with iRepertoire HTBI primers generated TCR beta libraries. Each CDR3 protein is one row after TCRdb ran MiXCR on the multiplex PCR reads. The sample records around 250,000 distinct CDR3 sequences, approximately 18% being singletons. Time point given: newly diagnosed GD, antithyroid drugs for less than 3 months. RNA from PBMCs was the source of the TCR library. The same data also went into a second study, on T cells in Graves' hyperthyroidism and ophthalmopathy.

The sample consisted of peripheral blood mononuclear cells (PBMCs), taken at new diagnosis, from a patient treated with antithyroid drugs. Every receptor here comes from a woman aged 25 to 45 with Graves disease.

This rearrangement joins TRBV7-8 to TRBJ1-4, with D perhaps TRBD1 (6 bases). V lost 5 bases to trimming and J lost 8 bases, with 18 bases between them. The CDR3 extends over 15 amino acids. From germline, CDR1 is SGHVS and CDR2 FQNEAQ. CDR3 sequence: CASSLGGGSMEKLFF. The CDR3 DNA reads as TGTGCCAGCAGCCTAGGGGGGGGCAGTATGGAAAAACTGTTTTTT.

About this clonotype: This likely reflects a read error, since a far larger clone is one base away. The chain carries TRBV20-1 and TRBJ2-7; 10 bases map to TRBD2. The CDR3 length is 15 residues. Germline values: CDR1 DFQATT, CDR2 SNEGSKA (reference sequence). J gave up 7 bases and V 3 bases, and 12 bases lay outside the gene matches. CDR3 in amino acids: CSAREFSGGPNEQYF. Written as DNA, the CDR3 is TGCAGTGCTAGGGAATTTAGCGGGGGGCCCAATGAGCAGTACTTC.

Many counts were recorded for this clonotype. The gene calls are TRBV20-1 and TRBJ2-7, with D uncertain. This CDR3 has 12 residues. V lost 3 bases and J 6 bases, leaving 12 bases between the germline ends. Germline V lookup: CDR1 DFQATT, CDR2 SNEGSKA (reference sequence). The CDR3 DNA is TGCAGTGCTAGGGAGACACCCCGCGAGCAGTACTTC. Its translation is CSARETPREQYF.

The table lists this clonotype with many counts. The gene calls are TRBV20-1 and TRBJ2-7; D is unclear. Germline-derived CDR1 and CDR2 are DFQATT and SNEGSKA (reference sequence). This CDR3 spans 13 amino acids. V was pared by 7 bases and J by 0 bases, with 13 bases between. CDR3 protein: CSVQHGGSYEQYF. In DNA form, the CDR3 reads TGCAGTGTCCAACACGGCGGCTCCTACGAGCAGTACTTC.

Many counts were recorded for this clonotype. The chain combines TRBV27 with TRBJ2-2; D unclear. Trimming stripped 2 bases from V and 5 bases from J, with 12 bases between. CDR1 is MNHEY and CDR2 is SMNVEV in the germline V gene (reference sequence). The CDR3 covers 15 residues. This chain's CDR3 is CASSLQYSVTGELFF. The CDR3 nucleotides read TGTGCCAGCAGTTTACAATATTCGGTTACCGGGGAGCTGTTTTTT.

This clonotype was observed a handful of times. This may come from a read error, since a much larger clone is one base off. The J gene is TRBJ1-3, the V gene TRBV3-1; D unresolved. There are 15 residues in the CDR3. Germline CDR1 reads LGHDT; CDR2 reads YNNKEL (reference sequence). The CDR3 DNA follows: TGTGCCCGCAGCCAAGAAGTTTTCTCTGGAAACACCATATATTTT. This gives the protein CARSQEVFSGNTIYF.

This clonotype appeared many times. The J gene is TRBJ1-1, the V gene TRBV15, with D possibly being TRBD1 (5 bases). The CDR3 has 14 amino acids. The germline V gene has CDR1 LNHNV and CDR2 YYDKDF (reference sequence). V was pared by 3 bases and J by 4 bases, with 12 bases between. The CDR3 reads CATSSPRGGTEAFF. For the CDR3, the DNA is TGTGCCACCAGCAGCCCCCGCGGGGGCACTGAAGCTTTCTTT.

This clonotype was found many times. At one end, the junction sequence differs from germline, possibly due to a read error. The rearrangement uses TRBV5-1 and TRBJ2-7; 10 nucleotides match TRBD2. The CDR3 runs 17 residues. Germline values: CDR1 SGHRS, CDR2 YFSETQ. CDR3 DNA: TGTGCCAGCAGCTTGGAACTAGCGGGGCCGAGCTCCTACGAGCAGTACTTC. This codes for CASSLELAGPSSYEQYF.

This clonotype was counted once. Possible read error: a much larger clone is one base away. The V call is TRBV6-2 or TRBV6-3, the J call TRBJ2-1, with TRBD2 as a possible D gene (5 bases). This CDR3 is 15 amino acids long. Germline V CDR1 and CDR2: MNHEY, SVGEGT. V was pared by 5 bases and J by 12 bases, with 23 bases between. CDR3 sequence (DNA): TGTGCCAGCAGTACCTCCGGCCCCAGCGGACTCCCGCAGTTCTTC. This gives the protein CASSTSGPSGLPQFF.

This clonotype was recorded at least ten times. This chain connects TRBV11-1 to TRBJ2-5; the match to TRBD1 covers 12 bases. Germline values: CDR1 SGHAT, CDR2 FQDESV (reference sequence). The V and J ends lost 3 bases and 4 bases, in that order; junction bases with no gene match: 6. The CDR3 runs to 16 residues. The CDR3 DNA reads as TGTGCCAGCAGCTTCCCCGGGACAGGGGGCCGAGAGACCCAGTACTTC. Its translation is CASSFPGTGGRETQYF.

This clonotype was observed at least ten times. The chain joins TRBV3-1 to TRBJ1-1; TRBD1 might be the D (6 bases). Trimming left V 8 bases short and J 1 base short, with 14 bases between. CDR3 size: 14 residues. CDR1 and CDR2 from the germline V gene are LGHDT and YNNKEL (reference sequence). The CDR3 DNA is TGTGCCAGCCTCCACTCGGGGGCGAACACTGAAGCTTTCTTT. This codes for CASLHSGANTEAFF.

This clonotype occurred many times. The chain has TRBV6-1 and TRBJ1-6; D ambiguous. The CDR3 spans 14 residues. The germline V and J ends were trimmed by 7 bases and 8 bases, with 15 bases remaining between them. Germline-derived CDR1 and CDR2 are MNHNS and SASEGT. The CDR3 loop is CASTLGALDSPLHF. CDR3 sequence (DNA): TGTGCCAGCACCCTCGGAGCCCTTGATTCACCCCTCCACTTT.

This clonotype was detected only a few times. This chain connects TRBV12-3 or TRBV12-4 to TRBJ2-2; D is possibly TRBD1 or TRBD2 (5 bases each). The CDR3 runs 18 residues. V was trimmed by 3 bases and J by 4 bases, leaving 21 bases between them. CDR3 bases: TGTGCCAGCAGTTTTTCTTATGGGGGTGAGTGGATCACCGGGGAGCTGTTTTTT. Its translation: CASSFSYGGEWITGELFF.

This clonotype has only a few counts. CDR3 coding DNA: TGTGCCAGCAGTGACTCGGGAACTAGGGGCTCCGGGGAGCTGTTTTTT. Translation: CASSDSGTRGSGELFF. The chain has TRBV6-4 and TRBJ2-2, with D perhaps matching TRBD1 or TRBD2 (5 bases each). Trimming left V 0 bases short and J 6 bases short, with 14 bases between. This CDR3 contains 16 residues. CDR1 and CDR2 from the germline V gene are MRHNA and SNTAGT.